This passage covers 23 T cell receptor beta chains from one sample sequenced in a study of T-cell memory formation after mild COVID-19. TCRdb analysed the 5' RACE reads with MiXCR anew, one entry per CDR3 protein. Seen here are roughly 300,000 distinct CDR3 sequences, under 20% observed once, and the top ten hold more than 20%. Sequencing was done on a sample of PBMCs or a T cell subset sorted from them (not recorded which). The receptors stem from a man between 18 and 35 years old who had mild COVID-19 (a few samples of this study predate the infection). Cell type and time point are not known.

This clonotype was counted a few times. The chain links TRBV7-2 to TRBJ2-3, with 10 nucleotides matching TRBD1. Per the germline V gene, CDR1 is SGHTA and CDR2 is FQGNSA. V was clipped by 5 bases and J by 4 bases; unmatched bases: 6. This CDR3 is 15 amino acids long. CDR3 nucleotides: TGTGCCAGCAGCCTTAGGACAGGGGGGCCAGATACGCAGTATTTT. Residues: CASSLRTGGPDTQYF.

This clonotype was found a few times. The chain carries TRBV24-1 and TRBJ2-3; 7 bases match TRBD1. V was pared by 9 bases and J by 3 bases, with 2 bases of the junction left unmatched. The CDR3 is made up of 12 amino acids. Germline lookup yields CDR1 KGHDR and CDR2 SFDVKD. The CDR3 protein is CATQGQTDTQYF. The CDR3, as DNA: TGTGCCACCCAGGGACAGACAGATACGCAGTATTTT.

This clonotype occurred a few times. The chain joins TRBV12-3 or TRBV12-4 to TRBJ2-6; TRBD1 or TRBD2 may be the D gene (5 bases each). Trimming left V 6 bases short and J 0 bases short, with 12 bases between. This CDR3 contains 16 residues. CDR3 in amino acids: CASRRDGGSGANVLTF. CDR3 nucleotides: TGTGCCAGCAGGAGGGACGGAGGCTCTGGGGCCAACGTCCTGACTTTC.

The J gene is TRBJ2-5, the V gene TRBV6-1; maybe TRBD1 (6 bases). Germline CDR1 MNHNS, CDR2 SASEGT. The ends were cut back, 4 bases at V and 5 bases at J, with 11 bases in the middle. The CDR3 is 13 amino acids. The CDR3 protein is CASSVGGLETQYF. The CDR3 DNA follows: TGTGCCAGCAGTGTTGGGGGCTTGGAGACCCAGTACTTC.

This clonotype turned up a few times. The V and J genes are TRBV6-2 or TRBV6-3 and TRBJ1-5, with D unresolved. CDR1 is MNHEY, CDR2 SVGEGT, per germline. This CDR3 spans 13 amino acids. Trimming pared 6 bases from V and 4 bases from J, leaving 10 bases between. CDR3 loop: CASRSDGNQPQHF. CDR3 DNA: TGTGCCAGCAGATCCGACGGGAATCAGCCCCAGCATTTT.

This clonotype was seen repeatedly, ten times or more. The chain combines TRBV7-3 with TRBJ2-1; a possible D gene is TRBD1 (6 bases). The V gene's germline CDR1 is SGHTA and CDR2 FQGTGA. Trimming shortened V by 2 bases and J by 6 bases, and 11 bases separated the two germline ends. The CDR3 has 14 residues. CDR3 nucleotide sequence: TGTGCCAGCAGCTTAGATACAGGGAGCAATGAGCAGTTCTTC. Translation: CASSLDTGSNEQFF.

CDR3 sequence (DNA): TGTGCCAGCAGCCCGGAGCCGGGGGTGTACGAGCAGTACTTC. Its translation is CASSPEPGVYEQYF. The chain employs TRBV7-2 and TRBJ2-7, with D possibly matching TRBD2 (6 bases). V gave up 5 bases and J gave up 4 bases, with 15 bases separating them. Germline values: CDR1 SGHTA, CDR2 FQGNSA. This CDR3 region has 14 residues.

The CDR3, as DNA: TGCAGTGCCCAATCCGGGGGCGAAGCCAAAAACATTCAGTACTTC. Its translation: CSAQSGGEAKNIQYF. J is TRBJ2-4 and V is TRBV20-1, with D perhaps assigned TRBD1 or TRBD2 (6 bases each). Trimming cost V 6 bases and J 0 bases, with 15 bases left between them. CDR1 and CDR2 from the germline V gene are DFQATT and SNEGSKA (reference sequence). The CDR3 is 15 amino acids.

This chain uses TRBV4-3 with TRBJ2-7; D ambiguous. Germline V lookup: CDR1 LGHNA, CDR2 YSLEER. CDR3 length: 13 amino acids. Trimming pared 4 bases from V and 6 bases from J, leaving 13 bases between. CDR3 region: CASSLTIVGEQYF. CDR3 DNA: TGCGCCAGCAGCCTCACCATTGTGGGCGAGCAGTACTTC.

The rearrangement joins TRBV11-2 to TRBJ2-1; D is undetermined. Germline CDR1 is SGHAT and CDR2 is FQNNGV. Trimming removed 7 bases from V and 7 bases from J, with 14 bases in between. The CDR3 covers 13 residues. The CDR3 DNA reads TGTGCCAGCACCCAAGTCCCTTGGAATGAGCAGTTCTTC. It specifies CASTQVPWNEQFF.

The rearrangement links TRBV7-9 to TRBJ1-1; TRBD1 is a possible D gene (6 bases). This CDR3 contains 13 residues. Looked up from germline, CDR1 is SEHNR and CDR2 is FQNEAQ (reference sequence). V lost 7 bases and J 8 bases, leaving 17 bases between the germline ends. CDR3 coding DNA: TGTGCCAGCATCGAGTTACGGACAGCCGAAGCTTTCTTT. It yields the protein CASIELRTAEAFF.

The chain uses TRBV10-3 and TRBJ2-1; a possible D gene is TRBD1 (6 bases). Trimming left V 7 bases short and J 2 bases short, with 12 bases between. Germline CDR1 is ENHRY and CDR2 is SYGVKD. The CDR3 consists of 14 residues. CDR3 sequence (DNA): TGTGCCATCACCCGGGACACGGCCTACAATGAGCAGTTCTTC. This codes for CAITRDTAYNEQFF.

The V call is TRBV20-1, the J call TRBJ2-1; D ambiguous. The length of the CDR3 is 15 residues. With 2 bases removed from V and 6 bases from J, the gap between germline ends came to 17 bases. Germline-derived CDR1 and CDR2 are DFQATT and SNEGSKA (reference sequence). The CDR3 DNA sequence: TGCAGTGCTAGACTCGCTAGGCTTGCGTCCAATGAGCAGTTCTTC. This translates into CSARLARLASNEQFF.

The chain has TRBV12-3 or TRBV12-4 and TRBJ2-7, with unresolved D. The CDR3 has 11 residues. V was shortened by 6 bases and J by 5 bases, with 8 bases between the two germline ends. In DNA, the CDR3 is TGTGCCAGCAGCCACCTCCACGAGCAGTACTTC. Protein sequence: CASSHLHEQYF.

This clonotype was seen a few times. V usage is TRBV7-9 and J usage is TRBJ1-4; possibly TRBD1 for D (6 bases). Germline CDR1 SEHNR, CDR2 FQNEAQ (reference sequence). The ends were cut back, 4 bases at V and 2 bases at J, with 17 bases in the middle. The CDR3 covers 17 residues. The CDR3 sequence: CASSSPGDILTNEKLFF. CDR3 DNA sequence: TGTGCCAGCAGCTCACCAGGGGATATCCTCACTAATGAAAAACTGTTTTTT.

This clonotype was counted many times. The chain is built from TRBV7-9 and TRBJ2-5; no reliable D call. The CDR3 runs 15 residues. V dropped 5 bases and J dropped 7 bases, with 20 bases sitting between them. Germline CDR1 SEHNR, CDR2 FQNEAQ (reference sequence). Here the CDR3 DNA reads TGTGCCAGCAGCCCCCCCTGGCCCCCGGTGGGGACCCAGTACTTC. Protein: CASSPPWPPVGTQYF.

The chain recombines TRBV27 with TRBJ1-4, with a weak D call TRBD1 (5 bases). The CDR3 runs 14 residues. V gave up 5 bases and J gave up 5 bases, with 12 bases separating them. Germline CDR1 MNHEY, CDR2 SMNVEV (reference sequence). The CDR3 DNA reads as TGTGCCAGCAGTGTAACCCGGGGGAATGAAAAACTGTTTTTT. Translating gives CASSVTRGNEKLFF.

V is TRBV5-1 and J is TRBJ1-1, with D possibly matching TRBD1 (6 bases). The CDR3 is 16 residues long. CDR1 and CDR2 from the germline V gene are SGHRS and YFSETQ. Trimming cost V 0 bases and J 8 bases, with 20 bases left between them. The CDR3 region is CASSLAGLWDTEEAFF. In DNA, the CDR3 is TGCGCCAGCAGCTTGGCCGGGCTTTGGGACACTGAGGAAGCTTTCTTT.

The chain joins TRBV5-1 to TRBJ2-3, with D hard to call. CDR1 SGHRS and CDR2 YFSETQ come from the germline V gene. Trimming stripped 6 bases from V and 0 bases from J, with 8 bases between. The CDR3 spans 13 residues. The CDR3 is CASTGPSTDTQYF. The CDR3 coding sequence is TGCGCCAGCACTGGCCCTAGCACAGATACGCAGTATTTT.

In its sample, this clonotype was seen once. The chain is built from TRBV29-1 and TRBJ2-6; D is uncertain. CDR3 size: 14 residues. CDR1 and CDR2 from the germline V gene are SQVTM and ANQGSEA. Trimming stripped 1 base from V and 3 bases from J, with 7 bases between. CDR3 DNA: TGCAGCGTTGAAGGGGCGGATGGGGCCAACGTCCTGACTTTC. Its protein is CSVEGADGANVLTF.

The genes are TRBV29-1 and TRBJ1-5; 7 nucleotides agree with TRBD1. There are 13 residues in the CDR3. The germline gives CDR1 SQVTM, CDR2 ANQGSEA. After removal of 6 bases from V and 5 bases from J, the junction contained 7 bases not matched to a gene. The CDR3 sequence: CSVIQGYDQPQHF. Here the CDR3 DNA reads TGCAGCGTCATACAGGGGTACGATCAGCCCCAGCATTTT.

The rearrangement joins TRBV5-1 to TRBJ2-1; 13 bases map to TRBD2. The J segment lost 4 bases and the V segment lost 3 bases, leaving 16 bases of the junction unmatched. The CDR3 has 20 residues. CDR1 is SGHRS and CDR2 is YFSETQ in the germline V gene. For the CDR3, the DNA is TGCGCCAGCAGCTCCGAACCCAGACTAGCGGGGGGCAGAGCTTACAATGAGCAGTTCTTC. This gives the protein CASSSEPRLAGGRAYNEQFF. Together with reference TRBV5-1 and TRBJ2-1, the CDR3 gives the full variable domain: KAGVTQTPRYLIKTRGQQVTLSCSPISGHRSVSWYQQTPGQGLQFLFEYFSETQRNKGNFPGRFSGRQFSNSRSEMNVSTLELGDSALYLCASSSEPRLAGGRAYNEQFFGPGTRLTVL.

The chain uses TRBV6-5 and TRBJ1-2; D unresolved. Germline V gives CDR1 MNHEY, CDR2 SVGAGI. V lost 8 bases and J 7 bases, leaving 17 bases between the germline ends. CDR3 length equals 13 residues. This CDR3 reads CASGGLPPVGYTF. Written as DNA, the CDR3 is TGTGCCAGCGGTGGTTTACCCCCTGTTGGCTACACCTTC.